A single sample gave rise to the 21 T cell receptor beta chains below, sequenced in a study of response to subunit inactivated influenza vaccine. TCRdb re-called the RT-PCR reads through MiXCR, storing one row per CDR3 protein. Here the sample spans roughly 540,000 distinct CDR3 sequences, under 25% being singletons. The same data also contributed to another study, on T cells expressing NK-cell markers. As that study records: As the method of synthesis, 5'RACE template switching with UMIs yielded TCR beta cDNA.

The starting material was CD4+ T cells sorted from PBMCs, obtained 12 days after vaccination. These TCRs come from a man between 50 and 59 years old who received an inactivated influenza vaccine.

This clonotype was picked up a small number of times. V and J are TRBV10-3 and TRBJ2-1, with 11 nucleotides matching TRBD1. The germline gives CDR1 ENHRY, CDR2 SYGVKD. Unmatched junction bases numbered 21, after V lost 6 bases and J lost 5 bases. The length of the CDR3 is 20 residues. The CDR3 DNA reads TGTGCCATCAGACCCCACGGGACAGGGGGTTTCGCGGGAAGGAACAATGAGCAGTTCTTC. Translated, it gives CAIRPHGTGGFAGRNNEQFF.

The chain is built from TRBV20-1 and TRBJ1-2, with 9 positions matching TRBD1. The CDR3 sequence is 12 residues long. J gave up 7 bases and V 8 bases, and 8 bases lay outside the gene matches. Germline V gene sequence: CDR1 DFQATT, CDR2 SNEGSKA (reference sequence). CDR3 protein: CSPPGQGSGYTF. CDR3 bases: TGCAGTCCGCCGGGACAGGGAAGTGGCTACACCTTC.

This clonotype turned up a few times. This sequence joins TRBV29-1 and TRBJ1-1, with a weak D call TRBD1 (5 bases). CDR1 SQVTM and CDR2 ANQGSEA come from the germline V gene. The CDR3 contains 14 residues. Between the trimmed V and J ends, which lost 4 bases and 3 bases, there was a span of 15 bases. The CDR3 coding sequence is TGCAGCGTTGTGCCTGGGACGGGGGACACTGAAGCTTTCTTT. This gives the protein CSVVPGTGDTEAFF.

This clonotype was recorded only once. The chain joins TRBV20-1 to TRBJ1-2; D is undetermined. The CDR3 has 16 residues. Germline CDR1 reads DFQATT; CDR2 reads SNEGSKA (reference sequence). V lost 5 bases to trimming and J lost 4 bases, with 23 bases between them. DNA for the CDR3: TGCAGTGCTGGACCGACATCCAGAGCGGTTAGCTATGGCTACACCTTC. Translated, it gives CSAGPTSRAVSYGYTF.

In its sample, this clonotype was seen a few times. The chain uses TRBV6-5 and TRBJ1-4, with D unclear. The CDR3 contains 13 residues. Trimming stripped 3 bases from V and 5 bases from J, with 7 bases between. Germline loops: CDR1 MNHEY, CDR2 SVGAGI. CDR3 residues: CASSYGGNEKLFF. The CDR3 DNA sequence: TGTGCCAGCAGTTATGGAGGGAATGAAAAACTGTTTTTT.

This clonotype has a handful of counts. The chain has TRBV29-1 and TRBJ1-1, with D unresolved. Germline CDR1 SQVTM, CDR2 ANQGSEA. V was trimmed by 7 bases and J by 3 bases, leaving 18 bases between them. The CDR3 has 14 amino acids. CDR3 sequence (DNA): TGCAGCGACGGCGGGCGGGGTGCGGACACTGAAGCTTTCTTT. Residues: CSDGGRGADTEAFF.

The V call is TRBV5-1, the J call TRBJ2-3; TRBD1 aligns across 7 bases. CDR1 and CDR2 (germline): SGHRS, YFSETQ. With V trimmed by 0 bases and J by 5 bases, 6 bases remained unmatched. This CDR3 is built from 15 residues. CDR3 coding DNA: TGCGCCAGCAGCTTGGAGGCAGGGGGAATAGATACGCAGTATTTT. Translation: CASSLEAGGIDTQYF.

This clonotype occurred a few times. The chain carries TRBV7-2 and TRBJ2-1; 10 bases fit TRBD2. Germline CDR1 SGHTA, CDR2 FQGNSA. V was pared by 5 bases and J by 8 bases, with 9 bases of the junction left unmatched. The CDR3 covers 15 residues. The CDR3 loop reads CASSRGGAGGDEQFF. The CDR3 DNA is TGTGCCAGCAGCCGGGGAGGAGCGGGAGGGGATGAGCAGTTCTTC.

V gene TRBV12-3 or TRBV12-4 combines with J gene TRBJ1-2, with D perhaps TRBD1 (5 bases). V lost 4 bases to trimming and J lost 0 bases, with 9 bases between them. There are 14 residues in the CDR3. DNA of the CDR3: TGTGCCAGCAGTTGGGGACGGACTAACTATGGCTACACCTTC. Translation gives CASSWGRTNYGYTF.

This sequence joins TRBV7-9 and TRBJ1-1, with no clear D. Trimming removed 2 bases from V and 3 bases from J, with 10 bases in between. Germline lookup yields CDR1 SEHNR and CDR2 FQNEAQ (reference sequence). CDR3 length equals 14 residues. The CDR3 spells CASSLRQDDTEAFF. As DNA, the CDR3 is TGTGCCAGCAGCTTAAGGCAGGACGACACTGAAGCTTTCTTT.

The table lists this clonotype with a few counts. V gene TRBV25-1 combines with J gene TRBJ2-7; TRBD1 is a possible D gene (5 bases). From germline, CDR1 is MGHDK and CDR2 SYGVNS. This CDR3 has 16 amino acids. The ends were cut back, 5 bases at V and 6 bases at J, with 23 bases in the middle. The CDR3 here is CASSTLRNGDGAEQYF. CDR3 in DNA: TGTGCCAGCAGTACCCTAAGAAACGGAGATGGGGCCGAGCAGTACTTC.

This clonotype was found many times. This chain uses TRBV12-3 or TRBV12-4 with TRBJ1-2; unclear D gene. CDR3 length: 12 residues. V was shortened by 5 bases and J by 8 bases, with 12 bases between the two germline ends. The CDR3 region has the DNA TGTGCCAGCAGTAACAGCATTTCGGGCTACACCTTC. Protein sequence: CASSNSISGYTF.

The chain couples TRBV20-1 to TRBJ2-1; 10 bases map to TRBD1. This CDR3 spans 16 amino acids. Trimming at V came to 6 bases and at J to 0 bases, leaving 8 bases not matched to a gene. CDR1 is DFQATT, CDR2 SNEGSKA, per germline (reference sequence). CDR3 nucleotide sequence: TGCAGTGCCTTGGACAGGGGGAAAATCTCCTACAATGAGCAGTTCTTC. Amino acid sequence: CSALDRGKISYNEQFF.

The genes are TRBV2 and TRBJ2-1; 14 nucleotides line up with TRBD2. This CDR3 is 16 amino acids long. Losses at the gene ends were 5 bases for V and 7 bases for J; bases not matched to a gene: 7. Per the germline V gene, CDR1 is SNHLY and CDR2 is FYNNEI. The CDR3 spells CASSPRLAGGPNEQFF. The CDR3 region has the DNA TGTGCCAGCAGTCCTCGACTAGCGGGGGGGCCTAATGAGCAGTTCTTC. Combining the CDR3 with reference TRBV2 and TRBJ2-1 gives the whole variable domain EPEVTQTPSHQVTQMGQEVILRCVPISNHLYFYWYRQILGQKVEFLVSFYNNEISEKSEIFDDQFSVERPDGSNFTLKIRSTKLEDSAMYFCASSPRLAGGPNEQFFGPGTRLTVL.

The V call is TRBV5-5, the J call TRBJ2-7, with unresolved D. The germline V gene has CDR1 SGHKS and CDR2 YYEKEE (reference sequence). With 2 bases removed from V and 4 bases from J, the gap between germline ends came to 13 bases. The CDR3 contains 14 residues. CDR3 nucleotide sequence: TGTGCCAGCAGCTTAGAAGTTAGGCCGTACGAGCAGTACTTC. It codes for CASSLEVRPYEQYF.

The rearrangement joins TRBV7-9 to TRBJ2-1; D is undetermined. The CDR3 extends over 13 amino acids. Looked up from germline, CDR1 is SEHNR and CDR2 is FQNEAQ (reference sequence). Deletions cut 3 bases from V and 2 bases from J, with 5 bases between. CDR3 sequence: CASSFDAYNEQFF. The CDR3 DNA reads as TGTGCCAGCAGCTTTGACGCCTACAATGAGCAGTTCTTC.

V and J are TRBV7-9 and TRBJ2-3; TRBD1 or TRBD2 may be the D gene (5 bases each). This CDR3 is built from 15 residues. Germline assignment: CDR1 SEHNR and CDR2 FQNEAQ (reference sequence). V shed 5 bases and J shed 4 bases, with 16 bases lying between them. The CDR3 region has the DNA TGTGCCAGCAGCGAGTCCGGGGCCGGCCCAGATACGCAGTATTTT. This sequence encodes CASSESGAGPDTQYF.

The rearrangement uses TRBV20-1 and TRBJ1-4, with D unclear. V was clipped by 3 bases and J by 4 bases, with 6 bases between them. The germline CDR1 and CDR2 sequences are DFQATT and SNEGSKA (reference sequence). The CDR3 runs to 12 residues. The CDR3 DNA follows: TGCAGTGCTAGCGACCATAATGAAAAACTGTTTTTT. It specifies CSASDHNEKLFF.

This clonotype was counted only a few times. This chain connects TRBV11-1 to TRBJ2-3, with D maybe TRBD2 (5 bases). Germline loops: CDR1 SGHAT, CDR2 FQDESV (reference sequence). The CDR3 covers 21 residues. V shed 0 bases and J shed 2 bases, with 27 bases lying between them. The CDR3 bases are TGTGCCAGCAGCTTAGCCCGCTGGATGGAGCGGTCCTGGTTTACCACAGATACGCAGTATTTT. It translates to CASSLARWMERSWFTTDTQYF.

The chain employs TRBV29-1 and TRBJ2-3; D is possibly TRBD2 (7 bases). CDR1 and CDR2 (germline): SQVTM, ANQGSEA. The CDR3 sequence is 13 residues long. Between the trimmed V and J ends, which lost 3 bases and 8 bases, there was a span of 15 bases. CDR3 bases: TGCAGCGTTGATATGCGGGGGCGAAGTACGCAGTATTTT. It encodes CSVDMRGRSTQYF.

Only a few counts were recorded for this clonotype. The CDR3 loop reads CASSPQGAPGYTF. In DNA, the CDR3 is TGTGCCAGCAGTCCACAGGGGGCTCCTGGCTACACCTTC. V usage is TRBV7-2 and J usage is TRBJ1-2; 9 nucleotides line up with TRBD1. The CDR3 length is 13 residues. J lost 7 bases, V lost 6 bases, and 6 bases had no gene match. Germline V gives CDR1 SGHTA, CDR2 FQGNSA.